These 9 T cell receptor beta chains were sequenced from one sample in a study of blood T cell repertoires in COVID-19. Only in-frame clones appear in the TCRdb table, and some are missing; sequencing was by immunoSEQ multiplex PCR. This table holds about 74,000 clones, about 88% found once. Sequenced: peripheral blood. Every receptor here comes from a human donor in a cohort sampled during active COVID-19.

This chain uses TRBV28 with TRBJ1-4, with 7 bases matching TRBD1. The V gene's germline CDR1 is MDHEN and CDR2 SYDVKM. The V gene end was trimmed by 5 bases and the J gene end by 7 bases; junction bases not matched to a gene: 7. The CDR3 covers 14 residues. The CDR3 DNA reads TGTGCCAGCAGTACAAACGGACAGGTTGAAAAACTGTTTTTT. It encodes CASSTNGQVEKLFF.

V is TRBV11-3 and J is TRBJ2-2; tentative D call: TRBD1 (6 bases). This CDR3 is 18 amino acids long. V dropped 0 bases and J dropped 4 bases, with 18 bases sitting between them. Per germline, CDR1 SGHNT and CDR2 YENEEA. This CDR3 reads CASSLEGALQGSTGELFF. In nucleotides, the CDR3 is TGTGCCAGCAGCTTAGAGGGGGCACTGCAGGGATCCACCGGGGAGCTGTTTTTT. Variable domain in full (rest from reference TRBV11-3 and TRBJ2-2): EAGVVQSPRYKIIEKKQPVAFWCNPISGHNTLYWYLQNLGQGPELLIRYENEEAVDDSQLPKDRFSAERLKGVDSTLKIQPAELGDSAVYLCASSLEGALQGSTGELFFGEGSRLTVL.

This chain links TRBV7-8 with TRBJ2-6; a weak D match, TRBD2 (6 bases). The CDR3 is 13 residues long. Germline V gene lookup returns CDR1 SGHVS and CDR2 FQNEAQ. Trimming pared 5 bases from V and 8 bases from J, leaving 10 bases between. The CDR3 protein is CASSRERSNVLTF. In DNA, the CDR3 is TGTGCCAGCAGCCGGGAGAGATCCAACGTCCTGACTTTC.

J is TRBJ2-7 and V is TRBV7-9, with 8 bases that match TRBD1. The CDR3 has 12 amino acids. Trimming cost V 4 bases and J 7 bases; bases outside gene matches: 3. The germline V gene encodes CDR1 SEHNR and CDR2 FQNEAQ (reference sequence). This chain's CDR3 is CASSYGQGEQYF. The CDR3 DNA reads TGTGCCAGCAGCTACGGACAGGGAGAGCAGTACTTC.

V is TRBV7-9 and J is TRBJ2-4, with TRBD2 as a possible D gene (5 bases). CDR1 SEHNR and CDR2 FQNEAQ come from the germline V gene (reference sequence). The CDR3 totals 16 residues. Trimming took off 2 bases at V and 5 bases at J, with 16 bases between the two ends. The CDR3, as DNA: TGTGCCAGCAGCTTATACGGCGGAGGTCCCCAAAACATTCAGTACTTC. Amino acids: CASSLYGGGPQNIQYF.

The V gene is TRBV2, the J gene TRBJ2-7; D might be TRBD2 (5 bases). CDR1 SNHLY and CDR2 FYNNEI come from the germline V gene. Trimming removed 0 bases at V and 4 bases at J, with 10 bases between. This CDR3 has 14 amino acids. CDR3 coding DNA: TGTGCCAGCAGTGAAGCGGGAGTAGCTTACGAGCAGTACTTC. It encodes CASSEAGVAYEQYF.

This clone was counted a few times. This rearrangement joins TRBV7-8 to TRBJ2-3; 8 bases align to TRBD2. In germline, CDR1 is SGHVS, CDR2 FQNEAQ. This CDR3 region has 15 residues. With V trimmed by 5 bases and J by 4 bases, 8 bases remained unmatched. The CDR3 DNA is TGTGCCAGCAGCCCCAGCGGGAGTAGGGCAGATACGCAGTATTTT. Protein product: CASSPSGSRADTQYF.

The rearrangement uses TRBV6-5 and TRBJ2-5; 9 bases fit TRBD2. Germline values: CDR1 MNHEY, CDR2 SVGAGI. V was clipped by 0 bases and J by 5 bases; unmatched bases: 7. The CDR3 is 16 residues long. The CDR3 loop reads CASSYSPAGGRETQYF. CDR3 DNA: TGTGCCAGCAGTTACTCTCCGGCGGGAGGGCGGGAGACCCAGTACTTC.

This chain joins TRBV9 and TRBJ2-5; TRBD1 matches 7 bases. There are 15 residues in the CDR3. After removal of 4 bases from V and 5 bases from J, the junction contained 11 bases not matched to a gene. Germline CDR1 reads SGDLS; CDR2 reads YYNGEE. CDR3 protein: CASSTATGAAETQYF. As DNA, the CDR3 is TGTGCCAGCAGCACAGCCACAGGGGCGGCGGAGACCCAGTACTTC.